This TCR beta chain derives from a study of somatic mutations in cytotoxic T cells in rheumatoid arthritis. Sequencing was performed with immunoSEQ multiplex PCR; in TCRdb, only in-frame clones are kept and a portion is missing. Of 16,000 or so clones in the sample, approximately 80% are singletons; the top ten hold approximately 5%. Both CD4+ and CD8+ cells were separated through positive magnetic bead selection, and their purity was verified using flow cytometry. V was cut by 4 bases and J by 10 bases, with 5 bases left in between. CDR1 is SNHLY, CDR2 FYNNEI, per germline. CDR3 size: 10 residues. The sequencing input was CD8+ T cells sorted from blood. This clonotype was obtained from an adult with rheumatoid arthritis. The J gene is TRBJ2-1, the V gene TRBV2; D is uncertain. The CDR3 DNA is TGTGCCAGCAGTGTTGAGGAGCAGTTCTTC. This encodes CASSVEEQFF.